These 30 T cell receptor beta chains came from one sample sequenced in a study of read filtering for tumor transcriptome and immune sequencing. This library used roughly 400 ng RNA and molecular barcoded adaptors spanning alpha/delta and beta/gamma chains. TCRdb recomputed calls from the reads with MiXCR, one row per CDR3 protein. Of more than 70,000 distinct CDR3 sequences detected, roughly 21% appear once; the ten largest clones hold over 10%. The source material was a population of CD138-negative cells sorted from bone marrow. These receptors were collected from a donor aged 40 or older with multiple myeloma.

This clonotype was recorded many times. The chain combines TRBV4-1 with TRBJ2-7, with a possible D match to TRBD2 (7 bases). V dropped 3 bases and J dropped 4 bases, with 13 bases sitting between them. Germline CDR1 and CDR2: MGHRA and YSYEKL. The CDR3 consists of 14 residues. Here the CDR3 reads CASSQGGGAYEQYF. DNA for the CDR3: TGCGCCAGCAGCCAGGGTGGGGGGGCGTACGAGCAGTACTTC.

This clonotype has a handful of counts. This chain joins TRBV5-1 and TRBJ2-5; 12 bases are a match to TRBD2. Germline V lookup: CDR1 SGHRS, CDR2 YFSETQ. V trimming: 0 bases; J trimming: 4 bases; junction bases outside the gene matches: 13. The CDR3 has 19 amino acids. This CDR3 is CASSLASIGLAGRRETQYF. The CDR3 DNA is TGCGCCAGCAGCTTGGCGTCTATTGGACTAGCGGGGAGGAGAGAGACCCAGTACTTC.

About this clonotype itself: The conserved phenylalanine or tryptophan is not found at the CDR3 terminus, so this likely reflects a read error. The CDR3 region has the DNA TGTGCCAGCAGCTTAATGAAGGGGGTAACTAATGAAAAACTGTTTTCT. As protein: CASSLMKGVTNEKLFS. The gene calls are TRBV7-6 and TRBJ1-4, with a tentative D call TRBD1 (6 bases). The ends were cut back, 2 bases at V and 1 base at J, with 11 bases in the middle. Looked up from germline, CDR1 is SGHVS and CDR2 is FNYEAQ. This CDR3 has 16 residues.

This clonotype was detected many times. The CDR3 protein is CASSSTVGEQFF. Written as DNA, the CDR3 is TGCGCCAGCAGCTCTACGGTTGGTGAGCAGTTCTTC. The rearrangement uses TRBV5-1 and TRBJ2-1; no clear D gene. Trimming removed 3 bases from V and 9 bases from J, with 10 bases in between. Germline CDR1 reads SGHRS; CDR2 reads YFSETQ. The CDR3 is made up of 12 amino acids.

This clonotype was observed at least ten times. CDR3 coding DNA: TGCAGTGCTAGAGATAGCGCGGGGGGCTCCTACGAGCAGTACTTC. Its translation: CSARDSAGGSYEQYF. J is TRBJ2-7 and V is TRBV20-1, with 8 bases aligning to TRBD2. The J segment lost 0 bases and the V segment lost 0 bases, leaving 4 bases of the junction unmatched. The CDR3 consists of 15 residues. Germline CDR1 reads DFQATT; CDR2 reads SNEGSKA (reference sequence).

In its sample, this clonotype was seen many times. This CDR3 is CASSDRQGGETQYF. In nucleotides, the CDR3 is TGCGCCAGCAGCGATAGACAGGGCGGAGAGACCCAGTACTTC. The chain joins TRBV5-1 to TRBJ2-5, with 7 bases fitting TRBD1. The CDR3 totals 14 residues. From germline, CDR1 is SGHRS and CDR2 YFSETQ. Trimming removed 4 bases from V and 4 bases from J; junction bases left unmatched: 7.

Concerning this clonotype itself: A far larger clone is just one base off, so this is likely a read error. The chain carries TRBV28 and TRBJ1-4; D is perhaps TRBD2 (6 bases). The J call may be wrong; the DNA end is better matched by TRBJ2-3. Per germline, CDR1 MDHEN and CDR2 SYDVKM. The CDR3 totals 16 residues. Here the CDR3 DNA reads TGTGCCAGTCCCCCCGGGGTAGCGGAGAAAGCAGATGCGCAGTATTTT. Its protein is CASPPGVAEKADAQYF.

A note on this clonotype: A junction boundary mismatches the germline segment, possibly from a read error. The rearrangement joins TRBV7-7 to TRBJ2-3; 7 nucleotides align to TRBD1. The CDR3 sequence is 15 residues long. The germline V gene encodes CDR1 SSHAT and CDR2 FNYEAQ (reference sequence). The CDR3: CASSSGQLGTDTQYF. CDR3 nucleotide sequence: TGTGCTAGCAGCTCGGGACAGCTAGGCACAGATACGCAGTATTTT.

This clonotype has only a few counts. This chain joins TRBV20-1 and TRBJ1-5, with 12 bases fitting TRBD1. Per the germline V gene, CDR1 is DFQATT and CDR2 is SNEGSKA (reference sequence). V gave up 0 bases and J gave up 7 bases; unmatched junction bases: 31. The CDR3 is 24 residues long. The CDR3 DNA follows: TGCAGTGCTAGAGATTACTACGGCGGCCAAAGCGGGACAGGGGGCGCGTTGGTTGGGCAGCCCCAGCATTTT. Its translation: CSARDYYGGQSGTGGALVGQPQHF.

This clonotype was counted at least ten times. The chain has TRBV7-2 and TRBJ2-7; D perhaps matches TRBD2 (6 bases). Germline CDR1 reads SGHTA; CDR2 reads FQGNSA. Trimming cost V 2 bases and J 4 bases, with 15 bases left between them. The CDR3 totals 15 residues. The CDR3 sequence: CASSLLGGEKYEQYF. The CDR3 DNA follows: TGTGCCAGCAGCTTACTCGGCGGGGAGAAATACGAGCAGTACTTC.

This clonotype was counted many times. CDR3 residues: CASSSTGQGGNAFF. DNA of the CDR3: TGTGCCAGCAGCTCGACTGGACAGGGGGGTAATGCTTTCTTT. The chain uses TRBV7-2 and TRBJ1-1, with 10 bases matching TRBD1. V gave up 4 bases and J gave up 11 bases; unmatched junction bases: 10. The CDR3 is 14 residues long. Per the germline V gene, CDR1 is SGHTA and CDR2 is FQGNSA.

V is TRBV6-6 and J is TRBJ2-7, with D perhaps TRBD1 or TRBD2 (6 bases each). This CDR3 has 14 amino acids. The germline V gene has CDR1 MNHNY and CDR2 SVGAGI (reference sequence). V gave up 8 bases and J gave up 6 bases, with 20 bases separating them. This CDR3 is CASGMSGEAGEQYF. CDR3 nucleotide sequence: TGTGCCAGCGGAATGTCAGGGGAGGCCGGCGAGCAGTACTTC.

At least ten counts were recorded for this clonotype. V is TRBV6-6 and J is TRBJ2-3, with TRBD1 as a possible D gene (6 bases). CDR1 and CDR2 (germline): MNHNY, SVGAGI (reference sequence). V shed 0 bases and J shed 3 bases, with 10 bases lying between them. The CDR3 extends over 15 amino acids. CDR3 residues: CASSYSRQGTDTQYF. The CDR3 DNA is TGTGCCAGCAGTTACTCACGGCAGGGGACAGATACGCAGTATTTT.

The table lists this clonotype with many counts. The chain couples TRBV28 to TRBJ1-6; D is unresolved. The germline gives CDR1 MDHEN, CDR2 SYDVKM. V was pared by 5 bases and J by 7 bases, with 9 bases between. This CDR3 is 13 amino acids long. The CDR3 here is CASSEHPNSPLHF. In DNA, the CDR3 is TGTGCCAGCAGTGAGCACCCGAATTCACCCCTCCACTTT.

There are many counts of this clonotype. The chain carries TRBV5-1 and TRBJ2-1; 7 bases are a match to TRBD1. The V and J ends lost 4 bases and 0 bases, in that order; junction bases with no gene match: 7. CDR1 is SGHRS, CDR2 YFSETQ, per germline. The CDR3 spans 16 residues. As DNA, the CDR3 is TGCGCCAGCAGCCCGGGACAGTCCGCCTCCTACAATGAGCAGTTCTTC. Amino acid sequence: CASSPGQSASYNEQFF.

This clonotype was detected many times. The chain links TRBV28 to TRBJ2-1; D is ambiguous. Trimming took off 0 bases at V and 4 bases at J, with 7 bases between the two ends. Germline CDR1 is MDHEN and CDR2 is SYDVKM. The CDR3 runs to 14 residues. The chain's CDR3 is CASSLWQTYNEQFF. DNA for the CDR3: TGTGCCAGCAGTTTATGGCAGACTTACAATGAGCAGTTCTTC. The full variable domain, with the rest looked up from reference TRBV28 and TRBJ2-1, is DVKVTQSSRYLVKRTGEKVFLECVQDMDHENMFWYRQDPGLGLRLIYFSYDVKMKEKGDIPEGYSVSREKKERFSLILESASTNQTSMYLCASSLWQTYNEQFFGPGTRLTVL.

On this clonotype itself: Possible read error: a much larger clone is one base away. The chain recombines TRBV5-1 with TRBJ2-7, with TRBD1 as a possible D gene (6 bases). V was shortened by 0 bases and J by 6 bases, with 10 bases between the two germline ends. The CDR3 has 13 amino acids. Germline loops: CDR1 SGHRS, CDR2 YFSETQ. The CDR3 loop is CASSLDRACEQYF. In DNA form, the CDR3 reads TGCGCCAGCAGCTTGGACAGGGCCTGCGAGCAGTACTTC.

The chain has TRBV19 and TRBJ2-5, with D unresolved. CDR1 LNHDA and CDR2 SQIVND come from the germline V gene (reference sequence). The CDR3 length is 12 residues. Trimming pared 6 bases from V and 4 bases from J, leaving 9 bases between. The CDR3 nucleotides are TGTGCCAGTAGCCCCGGGCCAGAGACCCAGTACTTC. Translating gives CASSPGPETQYF.

This clonotype appeared many times. The chain is built from TRBV30 and TRBJ1-1; the D is unclear. Germline values: CDR1 GTSNPN, CDR2 SVGIG (reference sequence). This CDR3 region has 12 residues. V lost 6 bases and J 0 bases, leaving 8 bases between the germline ends. The CDR3 spells CACSQVNTEAFF. CDR3 bases: TGTGCCTGTAGCCAGGTGAACACTGAAGCTTTCTTT.

This clonotype appeared a few times. This clone may be a read error of a much larger clone one base away. The rearrangement links TRBV20-1 to TRBJ1-5; TRBD1 matches at 10 bases. CDR3 length: 18 residues. CDR1 DFQATT and CDR2 SNEGSKA come from the germline V gene (reference sequence). Trimming took 2 bases from V and 0 from J; bases not matched to a gene: 10. The CDR3 DNA sequence: TGCAGTGCTAGAAATTGGGACAGGGGCCCCCTTAGCAATCAGCCCCAGCATTTT. Translation gives CSARNWDRGPLSNQPQHF.

This clonotype was picked up many times. V usage is TRBV11-1 and J usage is TRBJ2-5, with no clear D. The germline V gene has CDR1 SGHAT and CDR2 FQDESV (reference sequence). V was shortened by 2 bases and J by 3 bases, with 1 base between the two germline ends. The length of the CDR3 is 11 residues. This CDR3 reads CASSLKETQYF. The CDR3 DNA sequence: TGTGCCAGCAGCTTAAAAGAGACCCAGTACTTC.

This clonotype showed up many times. The chain recombines TRBV11-2 with TRBJ2-7; D not certain. The CDR3 extends over 15 amino acids. Per germline, CDR1 SGHAT and CDR2 FQNNGV. The V and J ends lost 5 bases and 2 bases respectively, with 16 bases between them. The CDR3 DNA reads TGTGCCAGCAGCCTTGCTGGTATTGGAGCCTACGAGCAGTACTTC. Its protein product is CASSLAGIGAYEQYF.

This clonotype was observed many times. CDR3 in amino acids: CASRPVRAVQETQYF. CDR3 nucleotide sequence: TGTGCCAGCAGGCCCGTTAGGGCAGTCCAAGAGACCCAGTACTTC. The V and J genes are TRBV7-9 and TRBJ2-5, with D uncertain. Germline CDR1 and CDR2: SEHNR and FQNEAQ (reference sequence). This CDR3 is 15 amino acids long. V lost 6 bases and J 1 base, leaving 15 bases between the germline ends.

A note on this clonotype: A much larger clone lies one base from this, so it may be a read error. V is TRBV12-3 or TRBV12-4 and J is TRBJ2-7; 12 bases agree with TRBD2. The CDR3 has 15 residues. The CDR3 coding sequence is TGTGCCAGCAGTTTAACCCCTAGCGGGGGGGACGAGCAGCACTTC. Translation: CASSLTPSGGDEQHF.

This clonotype was picked up many times. The chain employs TRBV7-3 and TRBJ2-6; D is unclear. Trimming removed 5 bases at V and 2 bases at J, with 13 bases between. The CDR3 is 16 residues long. Germline V gene sequence: CDR1 SGHTA, CDR2 FQGTGA. Here the CDR3 reads CASSLMRGTGANVLTF. Here the CDR3 DNA reads TGTGCCAGCAGCCTCATGCGAGGAACTGGGGCCAACGTCCTGACTTTC.

Many counts were recorded for this clonotype. The chain employs TRBV12-3 or TRBV12-4 and TRBJ2-3; D not resolved. The V end was cut by 5 bases, the J end by 4 bases, with 10 bases between. This CDR3 is 13 amino acids long. CDR3 nucleotides: TGTGCCAGCAGTCAGACTCAAGCAGATACGCAGTATTTT. This translates into CASSQTQADTQYF.

This clonotype was found a few times. V and J are TRBV2 and TRBJ1-5; D unresolved. CDR1 is SNHLY and CDR2 is FYNNEI in the germline V gene. V was pared by 4 bases and J by 9 bases, with 10 bases between. The CDR3 runs to 12 residues. The CDR3 protein is CASSGDTRPQHF. CDR3 nucleotides: TGTGCCAGCAGTGGAGACACCCGGCCCCAGCATTTT.

This clonotype occurred many times. This chain links TRBV12-3 or TRBV12-4 with TRBJ1-2; possibly TRBD1 for D (6 bases). V lost 6 bases to trimming and J lost 2 bases, with 13 bases between them. The CDR3 contains 14 residues. CDR3 amino acids: CASRKNGQNYGYTF. The DNA of the CDR3 is TGTGCCAGCAGAAAGAATGGACAGAACTATGGCTACACCTTC.

This clonotype was seen repeatedly, ten times or more. This sequence joins TRBV4-1 and TRBJ2-5; D is perhaps TRBD2 (5 bases). CDR1 and CDR2 (germline): MGHRA, YSYEKL. The CDR3 contains 13 residues. Trimming pared 1 base from V and 5 bases from J, leaving 8 bases between. CDR3 DNA sequence: TGCGCCAGCAGCCAAGCGGGGTCCGAGACCCAGTACTTC. This codes for CASSQAGSETQYF.

This clonotype came up a few times. The chain joins TRBV27 to TRBJ2-7; no definite D call. This CDR3 has 15 amino acids. Deletions cut 0 bases from V and 1 base from J, with 10 bases between. In germline, CDR1 is MNHEY, CDR2 SMNVEV (reference sequence). CDR3 residues: CASSLSKAESYEQYF. For the CDR3, the DNA is TGTGCCAGCAGTTTATCGAAGGCAGAATCCTACGAGCAGTACTTC.